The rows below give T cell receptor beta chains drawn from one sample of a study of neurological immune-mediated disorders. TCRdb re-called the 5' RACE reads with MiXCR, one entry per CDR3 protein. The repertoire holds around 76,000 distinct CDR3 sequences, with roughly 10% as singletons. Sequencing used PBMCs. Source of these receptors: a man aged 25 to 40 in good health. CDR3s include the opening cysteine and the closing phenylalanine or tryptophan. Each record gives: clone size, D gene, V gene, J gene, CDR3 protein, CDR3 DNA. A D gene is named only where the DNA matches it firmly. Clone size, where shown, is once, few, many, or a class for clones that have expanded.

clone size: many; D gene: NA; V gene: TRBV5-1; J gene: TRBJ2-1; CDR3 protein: CASSLGGSLSSYNEQFF; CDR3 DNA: TGCGCCAGCAGCTTGGGAGGCTCTCTCTCAAGCTACAATGAGCAGTTCTTC
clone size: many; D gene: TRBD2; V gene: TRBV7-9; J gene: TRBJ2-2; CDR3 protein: CASSLVLGLDDPGELFF; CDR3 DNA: TGTGCCAGCAGCTTAGTCCTAGGACTAGATGATCCCGGGGAGCTGTTTTTT
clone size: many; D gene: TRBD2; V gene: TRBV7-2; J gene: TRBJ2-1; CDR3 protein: CASSISTGLAGVNEQFF; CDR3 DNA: TGTGCCAGCAGCATATCGACGGGACTAGCGGGAGTTAATGAGCAGTTCTTC
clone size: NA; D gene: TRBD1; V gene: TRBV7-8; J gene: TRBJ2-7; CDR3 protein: CSSSFPSGGKLGEQYF; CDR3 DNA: TGTTCCAGCAGCTTCCCCTCAGGGGGTAAATTGGGCGAGCAGTACTTC
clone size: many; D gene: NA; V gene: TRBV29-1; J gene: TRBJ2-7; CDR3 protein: CSVEGLASYEQYF; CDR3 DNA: TGCAGCGTTGAAGGCCTAGCATCCTACGAGCAGTACTTC
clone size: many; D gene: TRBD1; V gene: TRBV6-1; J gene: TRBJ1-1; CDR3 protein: CASSATGANTEAFF; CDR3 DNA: TGTGCCAGCAGTGCAACAGGGGCGAACACTGAAGCTTTCTTT
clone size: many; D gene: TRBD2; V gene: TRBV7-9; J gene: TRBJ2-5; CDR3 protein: CASSLSASGMETQYF; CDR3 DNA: TGTGCCAGCAGCTTAAGTGCTAGCGGGATGGAGACCCAGTACTTC
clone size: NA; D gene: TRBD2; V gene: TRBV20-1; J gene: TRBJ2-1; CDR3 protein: CSAPGTIGVSSYNEQFF; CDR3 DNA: TGCAGTGCTCCCGGGACTATCGGGGTGAGCTCCTACAATGAGCAGTTCTTC
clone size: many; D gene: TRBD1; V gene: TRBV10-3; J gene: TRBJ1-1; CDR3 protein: CAISRDRTEAFF; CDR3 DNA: TGTGCCATCAGTCGGGACAGGACTGAAGCTTTCTTT
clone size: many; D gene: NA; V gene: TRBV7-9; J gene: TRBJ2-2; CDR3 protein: CASRGRSSNTGELFF; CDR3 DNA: TGTGCCAGCAGGGGGAGGTCCTCGAACACCGGGGAGCTGTTTTTT
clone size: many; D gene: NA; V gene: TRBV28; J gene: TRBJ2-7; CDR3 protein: CASTGAGRAYEQYF; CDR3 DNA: TGTGCCAGCACCGGGGCGGGACGAGCCTACGAGCAGTACTTC
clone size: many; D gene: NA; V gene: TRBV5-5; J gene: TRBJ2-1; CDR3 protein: CASSRESRATYNEQFF; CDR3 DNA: TGTGCCAGCAGCCGAGAGTCTCGGGCTACGTACAATGAGCAGTTCTTC
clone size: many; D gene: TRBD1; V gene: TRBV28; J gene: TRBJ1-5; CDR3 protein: CASSLSRGQVYSNQPQHF; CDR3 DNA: TGTGCCAGCAGTTTAAGCCGTGGACAGGTTTATAGCAATCAGCCCCAGCATTTT
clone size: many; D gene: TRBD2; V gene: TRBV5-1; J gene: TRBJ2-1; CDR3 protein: CASSYGTSGNEQFF; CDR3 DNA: TGCGCCAGCAGCTACGGGACTAGCGGCAATGAGCAGTTCTTC
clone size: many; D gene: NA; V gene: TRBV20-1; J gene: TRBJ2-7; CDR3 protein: CSARGPSGGEQYF; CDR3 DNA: TGCAGTGCTAGAGGCCCTTCGGGCGGCGAGCAGTACTTC
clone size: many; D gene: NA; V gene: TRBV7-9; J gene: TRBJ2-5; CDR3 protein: CASSLVRFLTDQETQYF; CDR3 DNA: TGTGCCAGCAGCTTAGTAAGGTTTCTGACAGACCAAGAGACCCAGTACTTC
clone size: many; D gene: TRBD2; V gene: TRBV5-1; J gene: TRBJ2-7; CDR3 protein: CASSLGPVGGYEQYF; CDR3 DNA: TGCGCCAGCAGCTTGGGTCCAGTGGGGGGGTACGAGCAGTACTTC
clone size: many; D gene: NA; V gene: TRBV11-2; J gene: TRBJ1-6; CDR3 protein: CASLGQSSYNSPLHF; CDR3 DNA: TGTGCCAGCTTGGGGCAGAGCTCCTATAATTCACCCCTCCACTTT
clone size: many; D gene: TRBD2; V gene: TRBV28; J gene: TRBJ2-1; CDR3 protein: CASSHIGTSGRYNEQFF; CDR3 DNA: TGTGCCAGCAGCCATATAGGGACTAGCGGGAGATACAATGAGCAGTTCTTC
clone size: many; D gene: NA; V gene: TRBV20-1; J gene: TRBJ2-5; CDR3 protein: CSARDAFQFKETQYF; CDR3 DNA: TGCAGTGCTAGAGATGCCTTTCAATTCAAAGAGACCCAGTACTTC
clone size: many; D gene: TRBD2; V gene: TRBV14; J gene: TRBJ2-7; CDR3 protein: CASSQDFRTSGRGTYEQYF; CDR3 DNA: TGTGCCAGCAGCCAAGATTTCAGGACTAGCGGGAGGGGAACCTACGAGCAGTACTTC
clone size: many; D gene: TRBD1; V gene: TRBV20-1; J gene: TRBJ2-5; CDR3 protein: CSAPPEGTGETQYF; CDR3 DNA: TGCAGTGCTCCCCCAGAGGGGACAGGAGAGACCCAGTACTTC
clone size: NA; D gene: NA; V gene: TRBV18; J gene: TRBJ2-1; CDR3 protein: CASSPPIGALDEQFF; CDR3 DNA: TGTGCCAGCTCACCACCAATCGGGGCGTTGGATGAGCAGTTCTTC
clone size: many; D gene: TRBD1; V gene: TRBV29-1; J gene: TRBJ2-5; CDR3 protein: CSLRQGPYGETQYF; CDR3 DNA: TGCAGCCTTCGACAGGGCCCCTATGGTGAGACCCAGTACTTC
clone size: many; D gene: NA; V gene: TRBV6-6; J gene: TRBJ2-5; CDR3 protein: CASSYVMGETQYF; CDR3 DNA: TGTGCCAGCAGTTACGTAATGGGGGAGACCCAGTACTTC
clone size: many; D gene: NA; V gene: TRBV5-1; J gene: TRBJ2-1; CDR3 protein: CASSLGLTGFSYNEQFF; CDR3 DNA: TGCGCCAGCAGCTTGGGACTCACGGGGTTCTCCTACAATGAGCAGTTCTTC
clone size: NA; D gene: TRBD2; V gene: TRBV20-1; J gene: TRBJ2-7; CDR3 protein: CSARLAGGGEQYF; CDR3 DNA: TGCAGTGCTCGACTAGCGGGAGGGGGGGAGCAGTACTTC
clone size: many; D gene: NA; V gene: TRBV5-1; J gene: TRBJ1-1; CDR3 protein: CASSVVGNTEAFF; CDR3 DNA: TGCGCCAGCAGCGTTGTTGGGAACACTGAAGCTTTCTTT
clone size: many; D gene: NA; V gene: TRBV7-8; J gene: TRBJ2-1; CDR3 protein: CASSLGDVLEQFF; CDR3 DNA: TGTGCCAGCAGCTTAGGGGACGTACTTGAGCAGTTCTTC
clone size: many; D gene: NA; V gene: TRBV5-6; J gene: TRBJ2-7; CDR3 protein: CASSRDYEQYF; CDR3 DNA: TGTGCCAGCAGCCGGGACTACGAGCAGTACTTC
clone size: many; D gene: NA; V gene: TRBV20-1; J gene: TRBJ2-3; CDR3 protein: CSASTNTDTQYF; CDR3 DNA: TGCAGTGCTAGTACTAACACAGATACGCAGTATTTT
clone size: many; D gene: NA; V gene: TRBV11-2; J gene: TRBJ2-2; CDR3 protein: CASTLANTGELFF; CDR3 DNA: TGTGCCAGCACCCTCGCGAACACCGGGGAGCTGTTTTTT
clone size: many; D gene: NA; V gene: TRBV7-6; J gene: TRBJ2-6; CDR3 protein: CASSLGSGFGANVLTF; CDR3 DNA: TGTGCCAGCAGCTTAGGTTCGGGGTTCGGGGCCAACGTCCTGACTTTC
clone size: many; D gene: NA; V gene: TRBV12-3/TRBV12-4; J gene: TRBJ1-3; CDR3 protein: CASSRTDGGNTIYF; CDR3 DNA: TGTGCCAGCAGCCGGACAGATGGTGGAAACACCATATATTTT
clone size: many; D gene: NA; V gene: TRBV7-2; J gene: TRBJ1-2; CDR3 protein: CASSLYAEIDGYTF; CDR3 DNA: TGTGCCAGCAGCTTATATGCAGAGATTGATGGCTACACCTTC
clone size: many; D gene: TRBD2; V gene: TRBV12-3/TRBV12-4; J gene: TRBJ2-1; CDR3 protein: CASSHSGRGHEQFF; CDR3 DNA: TGTGCCAGCAGTCATAGCGGGAGGGGGCATGAGCAGTTCTTC
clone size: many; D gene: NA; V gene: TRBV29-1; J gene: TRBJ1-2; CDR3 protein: CSVDQDAYTF; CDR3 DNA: TGCAGCGTCGACCAGGATGCCTACACCTTC
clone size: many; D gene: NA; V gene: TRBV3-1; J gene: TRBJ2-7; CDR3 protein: CASSLGRASYEQYF; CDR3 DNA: TGTGCCAGCAGCCTTGGGCGGGCCTCCTACGAGCAGTACTTC
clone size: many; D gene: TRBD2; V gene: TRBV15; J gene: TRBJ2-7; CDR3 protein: CATRTSGSYEQYF; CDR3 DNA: TGTGCCACCCGGACTAGTGGCTCCTACGAGCAGTACTTC
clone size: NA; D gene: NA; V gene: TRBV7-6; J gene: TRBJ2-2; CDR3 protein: CASSARTNGELFF; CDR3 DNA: TGTGCCAGCAGCGCCAGGACGAACGGGGAGCTGTTTTTT
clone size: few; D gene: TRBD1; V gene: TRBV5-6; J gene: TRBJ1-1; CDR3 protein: CASVHRDRGKAFF; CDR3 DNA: TGTGCCAGCGTACACCGAGACAGGGGCAAAGCTTTCTTT
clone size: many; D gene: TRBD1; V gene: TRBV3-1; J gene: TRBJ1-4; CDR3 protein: CASSQDSTGGEKLFF; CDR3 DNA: TGTGCCAGCAGCCAAGATAGCACAGGGGGCGAAAAACTGTTTTTT
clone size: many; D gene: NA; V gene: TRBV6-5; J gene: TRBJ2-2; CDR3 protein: CATRPWGEKLTGELFF; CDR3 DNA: TGTGCCACGCGTCCCTGGGGGGAGAAACTCACCGGGGAGCTGTTTTTT
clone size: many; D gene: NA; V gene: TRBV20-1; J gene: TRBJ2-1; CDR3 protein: CSVSEQFF; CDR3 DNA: TGCAGTGTAAGTGAGCAGTTCTTC
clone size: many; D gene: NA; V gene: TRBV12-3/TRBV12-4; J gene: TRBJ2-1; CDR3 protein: CASSLSDVYNEQFF; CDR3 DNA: TGTGCCAGCAGTTTATCGGACGTTTACAATGAGCAGTTCTTC
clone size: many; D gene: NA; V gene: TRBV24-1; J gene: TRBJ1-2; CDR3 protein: CATSDEGKSYGYTF; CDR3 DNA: TGTGCCACCAGTGATGAGGGAAAAAGCTATGGCTACACCTTC
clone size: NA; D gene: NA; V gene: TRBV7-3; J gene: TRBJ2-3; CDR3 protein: CASSLAGTLTDTQYF; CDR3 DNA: TGTGCCAGCAGCTTAGCCGGGACCCTTACAGATACGCAGTATTTT
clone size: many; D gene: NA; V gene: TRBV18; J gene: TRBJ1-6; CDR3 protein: CASSPITGNNSPLHF; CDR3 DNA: TGTGCCAGCTCACCCATAACAGGGAATAATTCACCCCTCCACTTT
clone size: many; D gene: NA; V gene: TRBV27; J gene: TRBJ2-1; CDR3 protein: CASSLLPGYSINEQFF; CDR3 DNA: TGTGCCAGCAGTTTACTGCCCGGGTATAGTATCAATGAGCAGTTCTTC
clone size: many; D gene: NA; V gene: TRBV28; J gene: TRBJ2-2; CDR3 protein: CASSVLNTGELFF; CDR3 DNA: TGTGCCAGCAGCGTACTAAACACCGGGGAGCTGTTTTTT
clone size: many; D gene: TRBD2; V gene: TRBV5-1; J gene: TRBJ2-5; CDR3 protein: CASSLVAGGRETQYF; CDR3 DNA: TGCGCCAGCAGCTTGGTAGCGGGAGGCCGAGAGACCCAGTACTTC
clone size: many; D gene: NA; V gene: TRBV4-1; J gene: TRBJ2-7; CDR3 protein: CASSQVEGNPTYEQYF; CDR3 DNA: TGCGCCAGCAGCCAAGTCGAGGGTAATCCGACCTACGAGCAGTACTTC
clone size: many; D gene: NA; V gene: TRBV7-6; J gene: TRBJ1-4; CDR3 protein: CASSSGSNEKLFF; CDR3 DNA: TGTGCCAGCAGCTCCGGTAGTAATGAAAAACTGTTTTTT
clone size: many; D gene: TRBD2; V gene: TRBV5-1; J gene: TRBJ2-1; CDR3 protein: CASSLEAVGALAGEGQFF; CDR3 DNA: TGCGCCAGCAGCTTGGAGGCGGTGGGGGCCTTAGCGGGAGAGGGGCAGTTCTTC